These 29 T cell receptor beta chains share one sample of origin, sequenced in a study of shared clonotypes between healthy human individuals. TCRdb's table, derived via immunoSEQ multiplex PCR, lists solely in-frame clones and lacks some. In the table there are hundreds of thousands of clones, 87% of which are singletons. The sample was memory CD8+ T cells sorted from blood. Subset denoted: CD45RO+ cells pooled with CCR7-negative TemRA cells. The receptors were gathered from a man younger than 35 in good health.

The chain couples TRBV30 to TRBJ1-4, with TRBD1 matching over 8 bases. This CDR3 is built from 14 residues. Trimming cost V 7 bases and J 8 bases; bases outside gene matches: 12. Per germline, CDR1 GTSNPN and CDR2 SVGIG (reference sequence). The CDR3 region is CAFEPQGVGEKLFF. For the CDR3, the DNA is TGTGCCTTCGAACCACAGGGGGTCGGGGAAAAACTGTTTTTT.

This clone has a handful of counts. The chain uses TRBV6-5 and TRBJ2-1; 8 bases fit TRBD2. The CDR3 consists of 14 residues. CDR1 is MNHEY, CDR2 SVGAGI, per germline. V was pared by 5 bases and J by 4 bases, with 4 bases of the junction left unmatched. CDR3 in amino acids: CASSKRESYNEQFF. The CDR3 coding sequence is TGTGCCAGCAGTAAGCGGGAGAGTTACAATGAGCAGTTCTTC.

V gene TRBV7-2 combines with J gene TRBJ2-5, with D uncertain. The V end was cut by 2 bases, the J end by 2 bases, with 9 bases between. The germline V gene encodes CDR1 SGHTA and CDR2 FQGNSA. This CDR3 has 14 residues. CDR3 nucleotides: TGTGCCAGCAGCTTAACGGCTGATCAAGAGACCCAGTACTTC. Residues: CASSLTADQETQYF.

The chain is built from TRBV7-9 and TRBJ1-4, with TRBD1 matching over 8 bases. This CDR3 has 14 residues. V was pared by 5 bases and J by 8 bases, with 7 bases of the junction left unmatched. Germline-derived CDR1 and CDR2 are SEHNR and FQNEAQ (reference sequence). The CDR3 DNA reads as TGTGCCAGCAGCCCAGGGGGCGCGTACGAAAAACTGTTTTTT. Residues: CASSPGGAYEKLFF.

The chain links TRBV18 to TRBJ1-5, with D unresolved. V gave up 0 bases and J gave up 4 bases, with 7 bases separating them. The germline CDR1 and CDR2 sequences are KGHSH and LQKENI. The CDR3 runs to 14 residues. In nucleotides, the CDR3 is TGTGCCAGCTCACCACCTCAACTGAATCAGCCCCAGCATTTT. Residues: CASSPPQLNQPQHF.

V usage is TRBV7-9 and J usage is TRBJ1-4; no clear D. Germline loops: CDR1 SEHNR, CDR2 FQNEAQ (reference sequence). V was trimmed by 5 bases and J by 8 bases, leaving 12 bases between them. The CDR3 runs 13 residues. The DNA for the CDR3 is TGTGCCAGCAGCGCACAAGAAGAGGAAAAACTGTTTTTT. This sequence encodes CASSAQEEEKLFF.

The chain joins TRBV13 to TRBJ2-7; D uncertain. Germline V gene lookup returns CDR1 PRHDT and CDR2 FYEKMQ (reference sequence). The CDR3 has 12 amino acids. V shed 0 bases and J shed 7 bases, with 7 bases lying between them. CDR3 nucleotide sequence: TGTGCCAGCAGCTTAGGGCGAAAGGAGCAGTACTTC. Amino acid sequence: CASSLGRKEQYF.

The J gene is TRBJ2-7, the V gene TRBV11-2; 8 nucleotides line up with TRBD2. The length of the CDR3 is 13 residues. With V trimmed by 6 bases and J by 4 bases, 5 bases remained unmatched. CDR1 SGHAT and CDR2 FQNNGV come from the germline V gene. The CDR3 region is CASRGLEGYEQYF. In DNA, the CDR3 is TGTGCCAGCAGGGGACTAGAGGGGTACGAGCAGTACTTC.

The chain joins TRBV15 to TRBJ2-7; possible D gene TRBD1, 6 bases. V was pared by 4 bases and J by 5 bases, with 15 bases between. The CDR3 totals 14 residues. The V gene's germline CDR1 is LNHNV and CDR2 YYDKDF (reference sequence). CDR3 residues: CATSTDRIPDEQYF. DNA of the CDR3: TGTGCCACCAGCACAGACAGGATCCCGGACGAGCAGTACTTC.

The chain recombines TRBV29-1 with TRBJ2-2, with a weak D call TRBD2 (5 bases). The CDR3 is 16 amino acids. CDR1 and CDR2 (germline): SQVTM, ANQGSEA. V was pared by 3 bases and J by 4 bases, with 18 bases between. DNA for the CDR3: TGCAGCGTTGATATGTCGGACTCTTACGGCACCGGGGAGCTGTTTTTT. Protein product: CSVDMSDSYGTGELFF.

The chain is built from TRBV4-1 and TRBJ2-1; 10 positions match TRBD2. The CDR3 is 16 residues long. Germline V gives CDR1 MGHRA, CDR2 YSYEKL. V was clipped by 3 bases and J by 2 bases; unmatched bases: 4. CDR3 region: CASSQVGTSAYNEQFF. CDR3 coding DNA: TGCGCCAGCAGCCAGGTAGGGACTAGCGCCTACAATGAGCAGTTCTTC.

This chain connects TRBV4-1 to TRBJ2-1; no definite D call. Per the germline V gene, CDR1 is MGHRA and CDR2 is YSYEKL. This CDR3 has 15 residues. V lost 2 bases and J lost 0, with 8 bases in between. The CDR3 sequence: CASSQTVSSYNEQFF. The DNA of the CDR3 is TGCGCCAGCAGCCAAACAGTGAGCTCCTACAATGAGCAGTTCTTC.

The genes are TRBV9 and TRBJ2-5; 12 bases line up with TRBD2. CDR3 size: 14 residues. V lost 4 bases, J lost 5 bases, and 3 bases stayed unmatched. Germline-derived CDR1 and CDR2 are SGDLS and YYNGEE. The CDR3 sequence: CASSPTSGRETQYF. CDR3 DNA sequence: TGTGCCAGCAGCCCTACTAGCGGGAGGGAGACCCAGTACTTC.

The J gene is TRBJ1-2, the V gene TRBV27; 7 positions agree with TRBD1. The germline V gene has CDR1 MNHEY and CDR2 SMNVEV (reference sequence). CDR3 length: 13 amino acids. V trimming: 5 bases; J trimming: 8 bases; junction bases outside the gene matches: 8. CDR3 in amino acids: CASSPSTGIGYTF. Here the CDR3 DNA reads TGTGCCAGCAGTCCTTCGACAGGGATCGGCTACACCTTC.

In nucleotides, the CDR3 is TGTGCCAGTATCGGGACAGGCTATGGCTACACCTTC. Protein: CASIGTGYGYTF. The genes are TRBV28 and TRBJ1-2; TRBD1 matches at 8 bases. Unmatched junction bases numbered 4, after V lost 9 bases and J lost 4 bases. Germline V gene data show CDR1 as MDHEN and CDR2 as SYDVKM. The CDR3 has 12 residues.

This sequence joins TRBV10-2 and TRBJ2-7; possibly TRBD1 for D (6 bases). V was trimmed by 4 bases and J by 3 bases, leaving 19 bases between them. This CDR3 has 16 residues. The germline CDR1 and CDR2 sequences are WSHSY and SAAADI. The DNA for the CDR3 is TGCGCCAGCAGTGGTGAACTCAGGGGTAATTACTACGAGCAGTACTTC. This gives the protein CASSGELRGNYYEQYF.

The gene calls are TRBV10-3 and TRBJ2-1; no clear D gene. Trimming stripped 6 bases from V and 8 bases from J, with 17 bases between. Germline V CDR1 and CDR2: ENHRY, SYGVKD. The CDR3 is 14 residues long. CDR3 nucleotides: TGTGCCATCAGGACCGGGCCTATCAATCATGAGCAGTTCTTC. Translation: CAIRTGPINHEQFF.

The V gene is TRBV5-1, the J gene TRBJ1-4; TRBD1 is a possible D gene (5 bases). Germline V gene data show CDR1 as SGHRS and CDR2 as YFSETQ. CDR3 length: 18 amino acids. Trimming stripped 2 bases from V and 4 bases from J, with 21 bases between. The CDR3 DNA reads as TGCGCCAGCAGCTTTGGCGGGCTCATGACAGTAGTTAATGAAAAACTGTTTTTT. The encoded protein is CASSFGGLMTVVNEKLFF.

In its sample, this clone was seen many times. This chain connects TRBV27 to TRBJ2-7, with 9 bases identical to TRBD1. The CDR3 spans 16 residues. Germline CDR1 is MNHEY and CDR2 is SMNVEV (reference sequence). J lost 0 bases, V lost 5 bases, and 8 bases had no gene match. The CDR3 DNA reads TGTGCCAGCAGTACCACAGGGGGCATGGGCTCCTACGAGCAGTACTTC. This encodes CASSTTGGMGSYEQYF.

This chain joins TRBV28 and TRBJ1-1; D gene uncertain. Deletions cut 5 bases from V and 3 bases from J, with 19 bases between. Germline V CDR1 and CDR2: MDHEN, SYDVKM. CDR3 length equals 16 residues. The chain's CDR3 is CASSPSRGRWDTEAFF. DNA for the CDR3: TGTGCCAGCAGTCCTTCTCGGGGAAGGTGGGACACTGAAGCTTTCTTT.

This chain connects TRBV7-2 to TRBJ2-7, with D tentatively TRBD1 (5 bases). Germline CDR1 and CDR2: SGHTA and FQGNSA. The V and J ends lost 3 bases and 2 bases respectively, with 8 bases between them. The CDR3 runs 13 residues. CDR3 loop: CASSFTGPYEQYF. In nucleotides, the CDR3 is TGTGCCAGCAGCTTCACAGGTCCCTACGAGCAGTACTTC.

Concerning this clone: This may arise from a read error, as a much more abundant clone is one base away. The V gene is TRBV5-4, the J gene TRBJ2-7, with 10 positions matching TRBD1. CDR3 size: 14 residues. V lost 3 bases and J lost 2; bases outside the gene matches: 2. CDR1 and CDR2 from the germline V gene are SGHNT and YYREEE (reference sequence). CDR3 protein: CASSYGQGAYEQYF. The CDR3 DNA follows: TGTGCCAGCAGCTACGGACAGGGGGCCTACGAGCAGTACTTC.

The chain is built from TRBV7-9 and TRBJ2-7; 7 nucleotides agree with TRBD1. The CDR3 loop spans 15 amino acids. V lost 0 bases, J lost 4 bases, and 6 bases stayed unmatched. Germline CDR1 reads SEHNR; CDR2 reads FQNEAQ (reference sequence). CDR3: CASSLAPGQSYEQYF. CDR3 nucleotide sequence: TGTGCCAGCAGCTTAGCGCCGGGACAGTCTTACGAGCAGTACTTC.

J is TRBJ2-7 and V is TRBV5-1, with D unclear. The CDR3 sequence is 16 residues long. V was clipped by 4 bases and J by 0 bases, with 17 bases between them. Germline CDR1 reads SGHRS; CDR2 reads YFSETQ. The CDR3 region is CASSRDPLYDSYEQYF. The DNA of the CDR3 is TGCGCCAGCAGCCGAGACCCCTTATATGACTCCTACGAGCAGTACTTC.

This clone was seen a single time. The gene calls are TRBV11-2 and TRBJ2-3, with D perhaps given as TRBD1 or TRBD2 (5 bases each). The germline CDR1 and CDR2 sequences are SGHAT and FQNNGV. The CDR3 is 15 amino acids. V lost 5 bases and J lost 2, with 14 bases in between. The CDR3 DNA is TGTGCCAGCAGCCCAACGGGACCCTACACAGATACGCAGTATTTT. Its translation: CASSPTGPYTDTQYF.

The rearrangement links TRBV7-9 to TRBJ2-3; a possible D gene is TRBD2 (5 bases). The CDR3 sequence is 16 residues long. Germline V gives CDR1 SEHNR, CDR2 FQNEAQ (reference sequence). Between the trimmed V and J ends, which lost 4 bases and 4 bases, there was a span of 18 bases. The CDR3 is CASSWAGREFPDTQYF. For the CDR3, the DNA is TGTGCCAGCAGCTGGGCAGGAAGGGAGTTCCCAGATACGCAGTATTTT.

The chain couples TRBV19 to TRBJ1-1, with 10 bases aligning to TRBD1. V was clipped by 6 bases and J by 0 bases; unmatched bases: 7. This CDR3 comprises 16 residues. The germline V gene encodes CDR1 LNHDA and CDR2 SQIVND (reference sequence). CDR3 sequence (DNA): TGTGCCAGTAGCCCTCGGACAGGGGGGATGAACACTGAAGCTTTCTTT. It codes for CASSPRTGGMNTEAFF.

The CDR3 DNA reads TGTGCCAGCAGCCTGCCCTTGGGCCCGATCTCTGATTATGGCTACACCTTC. Its protein is CASSLPLGPISDYGYTF. The rearrangement joins TRBV13 to TRBJ1-2; no reliable D call. Trimming took off 5 bases at V and 5 bases at J, with 24 bases between the two ends. The V gene's germline CDR1 is PRHDT and CDR2 FYEKMQ (reference sequence). The CDR3 is 17 residues long.

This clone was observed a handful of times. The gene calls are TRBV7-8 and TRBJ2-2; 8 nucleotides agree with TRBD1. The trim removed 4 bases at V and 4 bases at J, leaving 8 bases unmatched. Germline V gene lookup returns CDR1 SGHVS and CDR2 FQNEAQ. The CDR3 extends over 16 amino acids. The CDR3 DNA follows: TGTGCCAGCAGCTCGAATCAGGGGGCCCTCACCGGGGAGCTGTTTTTT. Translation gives CASSSNQGALTGELFF. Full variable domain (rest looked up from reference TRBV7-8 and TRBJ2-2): GAGVSQSPRYKVAKRGQDVALRCDPISGHVSLFWYQQALGQGPEFLTYFQNEAQLDKSGLPSDRFFAERPEGSVSTLKIQRTQQEDSAVYLCASSSNQGALTGELFFGEGSRLTVL.